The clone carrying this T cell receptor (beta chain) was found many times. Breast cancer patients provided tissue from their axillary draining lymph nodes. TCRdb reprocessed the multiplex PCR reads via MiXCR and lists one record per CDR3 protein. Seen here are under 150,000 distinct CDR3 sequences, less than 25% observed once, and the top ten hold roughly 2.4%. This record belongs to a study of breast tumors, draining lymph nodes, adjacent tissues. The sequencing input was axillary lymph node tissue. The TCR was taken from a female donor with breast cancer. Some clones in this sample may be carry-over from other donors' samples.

This CDR3 reads CASSYDPAGKTYEQYF. The CDR3 nucleotides are TGTGCCAGCAGTTACGACCCAGCGGGAAAGACCTACGAGCAGTACTTC. This rearrangement joins TRBV6-5 to TRBJ2-7; 7 nucleotides align to TRBD2. V was pared by 2 bases and J by 2 bases, with 9 bases of the junction left unmatched. This CDR3 region has 16 residues. The V gene's germline CDR1 is MNHEY and CDR2 SVGAGI.